The 10 T cell receptor beta chains below all came from one sample that was sequenced in a study of blood T cell repertoires in COVID-19. Some clones are missing from TCRdb's copy, which holds only in-frame ones; the method was immunoSEQ multiplex PCR. The sample carries around 260,000 clones, around 85% recorded once. The sequenced sample was PBMCs or T cells enriched from blood (not recorded which). The receptors originated from a woman aged 25-40 years who had recovered from COVID-19.

The chain carries TRBV19 and TRBJ1-2, with 7 bases lining up with TRBD1. The CDR3 has 14 amino acids. From germline, CDR1 is LNHDA and CDR2 SQIVND (reference sequence). The V segment lost 6 bases and the J segment 3 bases; nucleotides outside the gene matches: 7. The CDR3 DNA sequence: TGTGCCAGTAGACCAGTTACAGGGGACTATGGCTACACCTTC. Translated, it gives CASRPVTGDYGYTF.

This clone was picked up a small number of times. V and J are TRBV6-5 and TRBJ1-5, with TRBD1 as a possible D gene (6 bases). The CDR3 contains 15 residues. The ends were cut back, 2 bases at V and 7 bases at J, with 15 bases in the middle. Germline V gene sequence: CDR1 MNHEY, CDR2 SVGAGI. CDR3 amino acids: CASSYAGGLNQPQHF. The CDR3 DNA reads as TGTGCCAGCAGTTACGCCGGGGGGCTTAACCAGCCCCAGCATTTT.

This chain uses TRBV28 with TRBJ2-1; D is possibly TRBD1 (5 bases). Looked up from germline, CDR1 is MDHEN and CDR2 is SYDVKM. CDR3 length: 14 residues. V was cut by 2 bases and J by 6 bases, with 11 bases left in between. The CDR3 reads CASSLAGRFNEQFF. The CDR3 nucleotides read TGTGCCAGCAGTTTAGCAGGGCGCTTCAATGAGCAGTTCTTC.

This chain joins TRBV7-2 and TRBJ1-1, with D perhaps matching TRBD1 (6 bases). CDR3 length: 16 residues. V lost 5 bases and J 1 base, leaving 17 bases between the germline ends. Looked up from germline, CDR1 is SGHTA and CDR2 is FQGNSA. CDR3 sequence: CASSPSGGTPNTEAFF. DNA of the CDR3: TGTGCCAGCAGCCCCTCGGGGGGGACACCGAACACTGAAGCTTTCTTT. Complete variable domain (other parts from reference TRBV7-2 and TRBJ1-1): GAGVSQSPSNKVTEKGKDVELRCDPISGHTALYWYRQSLGQGLEFLIYFQGNSAPDKSGLPSDRFSAERTGGSVSTLTIQRTQQEDSAVYLCASSPSGGTPNTEAFFGQGTRLTVV.

J is TRBJ2-3 and V is TRBV7-9; 12 bases match TRBD2. The CDR3 runs to 15 residues. The germline gives CDR1 SEHNR, CDR2 FQNEAQ (reference sequence). The J segment lost 8 bases and the V segment lost 5 bases, leaving 8 bases of the junction unmatched. CDR3 nucleotide sequence: TGTGCCAGCAGCGCAGGACTAGCGGGGCAAGGTACGCAGTATTTT. Residues: CASSAGLAGQGTQYF. The entire variable domain, with the rest obtained from reference TRBV7-9 and TRBJ2-3, is as follows: DTGVSQNPRHKITKRGQNVTFRCDPISEHNRLYWYRQTLGQGPEFLTYFQNEAQLEKSRLLSDRFSAERPKGSFSTLEIQRTEQGDSAMYLCASSAGLAGQGTQYFGPGTRLTVL.

V and J are TRBV9 and TRBJ1-5; D gene uncertain. This CDR3 has 13 amino acids. Germline CDR1 reads SGDLS; CDR2 reads YYNGEE. V gave up 2 bases and J gave up 0 bases, with 3 bases separating them. The CDR3 sequence: CASSVSSNQPQHF. CDR3 nucleotides: TGTGCCAGCAGCGTCAGTAGCAATCAGCCCCAGCATTTT.

The chain carries TRBV6-5 and TRBJ1-1, with D unresolved. The CDR3 loop spans 14 amino acids. Germline V gives CDR1 MNHEY, CDR2 SVGAGI. V lost 3 bases, J lost 2 bases, and 10 bases lay in between. CDR3: CASSYTVLNTEAFF. In DNA form, the CDR3 reads TGTGCCAGCAGTTATACGGTCCTTAACACTGAAGCTTTCTTT.

The chain links TRBV30 to TRBJ2-7; the match to TRBD1 covers 7 bases. The CDR3 is 16 amino acids. CDR1 is GTSNPN, CDR2 SVGIG, per germline (reference sequence). The V gene end was trimmed by 3 bases and the J gene end by 2 bases; junction bases not matched to a gene: 13. The DNA for the CDR3 is TGTGCCTGGAGAACCGAGACAGGGATAGGGGCCTACGAGCAGTACTTC. Translating gives CAWRTETGIGAYEQYF.

The rearrangement links TRBV28 to TRBJ2-4; tentatively, D is TRBD2 (6 bases). This CDR3 has 14 amino acids. Germline CDR1 MDHEN, CDR2 SYDVKM. Between the trimmed V and J ends, which lost 7 bases and 4 bases, there was a span of 14 bases. The CDR3 DNA sequence: TGTGCCAGCACTCCCGCCGGGAGAAAAAACATTCAGTACTTC. This gives the protein CASTPAGRKNIQYF. Full variable domain (missing parts from reference TRBV28 and TRBJ2-4): DVKVTQSSRYLVKRTGEKVFLECVQDMDHENMFWYRQDPGLGLRLIYFSYDVKMKEKGDIPEGYSVSREKKERFSLILESASTNQTSMYLCASTPAGRKNIQYFGAGTRLSVL.

The chain recombines TRBV28 with TRBJ2-1, with D perhaps TRBD2 (5 bases). The V and J ends lost 6 bases and 10 bases respectively, with 10 bases between them. The V gene's germline CDR1 is MDHEN and CDR2 SYDVKM. CDR3 length equals 11 residues. The DNA of the CDR3 is TGTGCCAGCAGGAGGGTTGGCGAGCAGTTCTTC. Amino acid sequence: CASRRVGEQFF.